Listed below are T cell receptor beta chains from one sample, sequenced in a study of shared clonotypes between healthy human individuals. TCRdb keeps only in-frame clones here, not all; method: immunoSEQ multiplex PCR. The table shows about 1.1 million clones, with 60% to 85% occurring only once. The sample was memory CD4+ T cells from PBMCs. Every receptor here comes from a man between 18 and 35 years old in good health. Some clones in this sample may be carry-over from other donors' samples. Each CDR3 is given with its conserved first and last residue. The D gene is left open where the match is weak. Size is stated for part of the rows, as once, few or many counts, or as a class when the clone is expanded.

V	D	size	J	CDR3	DNA
TRBV7-3	TRBD2	.	TRBJ2-1	CASSQTSGSIYEQFF	TGTGCCAGCAGCCAAACTAGCGGGAGTATCTATGAGCAGTTCTTC
TRBV2	TRBD1	many	TRBJ2-2	CASSDRDQNTGELFF	TGTGCCAGCTCCGACAGGGACCAGAACACCGGGGAGCTGTTTTTT
TRBV19	.	.	TRBJ2-2	CASSINSVNTGELFF	TGTGCCAGTAGTATAAATAGCGTGAACACCGGGGAGCTGTTTTTT
TRBV28	TRBD2	.	TRBJ2-7	CASSRLADSYEQYF	TGTGCCAGCAGTCGACTAGCGGACTCCTACGAGCAGTACTTC
TRBV2	.	few	TRBJ1-5	CASSDEGGRNQPQHF	TGTGCCAGCAGTGATGAAGGGGGGAGGAATCAGCCCCAGCATTTT
TRBV5-1	.	.	TRBJ1-1	CASSLRGSGTEAFF	TGCGCCAGCAGCTTGAGGGGGAGCGGGACTGAAGCTTTCTTT
TRBV5-1	TRBD2	.	TRBJ2-1	CASSLQGTSSDEQFF	TGCGCCAGCTCCCTACAGGGGACTAGCTCCGATGAGCAGTTCTTC
TRBV18	.	.	TRBJ2-1	CASSRLTDDEQFF	TGTGCCAGCTCACGGCTGACGGACGATGAGCAGTTCTTC
TRBV7-6	.	.	TRBJ2-5	CASRLGSLETQYF	TGTGCCAGCAGACTGGGGTCCTTGGAGACCCAGTACTTC
TRBV7-9	.	.	TRBJ2-1	CASSLMGEQFF	TGTGCCAGCAGCCTTATGGGTGAGCAGTTCTTC
TRBV7-6	.	.	TRBJ1-2	CASSPQGKGGNYGYTF	TGTGCCAGCAGCCCCCAGGGGAAGGGGGGAAACTATGGCTACACCTTC
TRBV5-4	.	.	TRBJ2-3	CASSFKEDTQYF	TGTGCCAGCAGCTTCAAAGAGGATACGCAGTATTTT
TRBV2	TRBD1	.	TRBJ1-2	CARTGTGSSGYTF	TGTGCCAGAACCGGGACAGGAAGTTCTGGCTACACCTTC
TRBV7-2	TRBD2	.	TRBJ2-5	CASSSDGTMVGEQYF	TGTGCCAGCAGCTCCGACGGGACTATGGTAGGAGAGCAGTACTTC
TRBV19	.	.	TRBJ2-2	CATISGTRGTGELFF	TGTGCCACCATATCGGGAACCCGGGGCACCGGGGAGCTGTTTTTT
TRBV19	TRBD2	once	TRBJ2-1	CASSGTSGRAVYGNEQFF	TGTGCCAGTAGTGGGACTAGCGGGAGGGCCGTTTATGGGAATGAGCAGTTCTTC
TRBV5-1	.	.	TRBJ2-1	CASSLEGGPGYNEQFF	TGCGCCAGCAGCTTGGAGGGAGGCCCAGGCTACAATGAGCAGTTCTTC
TRBV5-4	TRBD1	.	TRBJ2-7	CASSSGTGPRSYEQYF	TGTGCCAGCAGCTCCGGGACAGGCCCTCGCTCCTACGAGCAGTACTTC
TRBV21-1	.	.	TRBJ1-1	CASSPPGWDLNTEAFF	TGTGCCAGCAGCCCACCAGGGTGGGACCTGAACACTGAAGCTTTCTTT
TRBV7-2	TRBD2	.	TRBJ2-3	CASSLVGGTSTDTQYF	TGTGCCAGCAGCTTAGTGGGGGGGACTAGCACAGATACGCAGTATTTT
TRBV19	.	once	TRBJ1-2	CASSILTELHYGYTF	TGTGCCAGTAGTATACTTACAGAGCTCCACTATGGCTACACCTTC
TRBV5-4	TRBD1	.	TRBJ2-7	CASSSGGAGTSYEQYF	TGTGCCAGCAGCTCAGGGGGCGCGGGGACCTCCTACGAGCAGTACTTC
TRBV4-3	.	.	TRBJ2-7	CASSQDPAVLGEQYF	TGCGCCAGCAGCCAAGATCCGGCGGTCCTGGGGGAGCAGTACTTC
TRBV5-4	TRBD1	.	TRBJ2-5	CASSWKQGYQETQYF	TGTGCCAGCAGCTGGAAACAGGGGTACCAAGAGACCCAGTACTTC
TRBV28	.	.	TRBJ1-4	CASSTTPAVNEKLFF	TGTGCCAGCAGTACCACCCCGGCCGTTAATGAAAAACTGTTTTTT
TRBV7-9	.	.	TRBJ2-7	CASSPFGGRTEQYF	TGTGCCAGCAGCCCCTTCGGGGGGCGTACGGAGCAGTACTTC
TRBV5-1	.	few	TRBJ1-1	CASSLRQEAEAFF	TGCGCCAGCAGCTTGCGACAGGAGGCCGAAGCTTTCTTT
TRBV29-1	TRBD2	.	TRBJ2-3	CSVEGGGDTQYF	TGCAGCGTTGAAGGCGGGGGAGATACGCAGTATTTT
TRBV5-5	.	.	TRBJ1-1	CASSLGGGENTEAFF	TGTGCCAGCAGCTTAGGAGGAGGGGAGAACACTGAAGCTTTCTTT
TRBV5-1	.	.	TRBJ1-1	CASSLEAREAFF	TGCGCCAGCAGCTTGGAGGCCAGGGAAGCTTTCTTT
TRBV20-1	.	.	TRBJ2-7	CSVGDNYEQYF	TGCAGTGTAGGAGATAACTACGAGCAGTACTTC
TRBV28	.	.	TRBJ2-1	CASAVRGRSYNEQFF	TGTGCCAGCGCTGTCCGGGGCCGATCCTACAATGAGCAGTTCTTC
TRBV10-3	TRBD1	.	TRBJ2-3	CAIRPGQDTDTQYF	TGTGCCATCAGACCGGGACAGGACACAGATACGCAGTATTTT
TRBV27	.	.	TRBJ2-7	CASTNREGGHEQYF	TGTGCCAGCACCAACAGGGAGGGCGGCCACGAGCAGTACTTC
TRBV28	TRBD1	few	TRBJ2-2	CASCPGQGSAGELFF	TGTGCCAGCTGTCCGGGACAGGGGAGCGCCGGGGAGCTGTTTTTT
TRBV29-1	.	.	TRBJ1-5	CSAQTAYSNQPQHF	TGCAGCGCCCAAACCGCCTATAGCAATCAGCCCCAGCATTTT
TRBV2	.	.	TRBJ2-3	CASITGTIRTDTQYF	TGTGCCAGCATCACCGGGACAATCCGCACAGATACGCAGTATTTT
TRBV18	TRBD1	once	TRBJ1-5	CASSPTGGGTEPQHF	TGTGCCAGCTCACCGACAGGGGGCGGGACGGAGCCCCAGCATTTT
TRBV19	TRBD1	.	TRBJ2-3	CASSIPRGRDTQYF	TGTGCCAGTAGTATTCCCAGGGGGCGAGATACGCAGTATTTT
TRBV27	TRBD1	.	TRBJ1-2	CASSSAQGGYGYTF	TGTGCCAGCAGTTCGGCTCAGGGGGGCTATGGCTACACCTTC
TRBV7-3	TRBD2	.	TRBJ2-1	CASGGQRAGHEQFF	TGTGCCAGCGGCGGACAACGAGCGGGGCATGAGCAGTTCTTC
TRBV11-3	.	.	TRBJ2-1	CASSLGRDSYEQFF	TGTGCCAGCAGCCTCGGGCGGGATTCGTATGAGCAGTTCTTC
TRBV5-1	.	.	TRBJ2-3	CASSLVRPSTDTQYF	TGCGCCAGCAGCTTGGTTCGCCCGAGCACAGATACGCAGTATTTT
TRBV7-9	.	once	TRBJ2-1	CASTLGGLHEQFF	TGTGCCAGCACCCTCGGCGGGCTCCATGAGCAGTTCTTC
TRBV18	.	.	TRBJ1-1	CASSPRGIEAFF	TGTGCCAGCTCACCGAGGGGGATTGAGGCTTTCTTT
TRBV20-1	.	few	TRBJ1-1	CSAQQGTEAFF	TGCAGTGCTCAACAGGGCACTGAAGCTTTCTTT
TRBV2	.	.	TRBJ2-7	CASGYSYEQYF	TGTGCCAGCGGCTACTCCTACGAGCAGTACTTC
TRBV5-1	.	.	TRBJ1-1	CASSPRELYTEAFF	TGCGCCAGCAGCCCGCGGGAACTGTACACTGAAGCTTTCTTT
TRBV29-1	.	.	TRBJ1-1	CSVEGQPNTEAFF	TGCAGCGTTGAGGGGCAGCCGAACACTGAAGCTTTCTTT
TRBV5-4	.	.	TRBJ2-5	CASSLREHQETQYF	TGTGCCAGCAGCTTAAGGGAACACCAAGAGACCCAGTACTTC
TRBV7-2	TRBD1	.	TRBJ1-2	CASSFRTGVMYGYTF	TGTGCCAGCAGCTTTCGTACAGGGGTTATGTATGGCTACACCTTC
TRBV2	.	.	TRBJ1-1	CASSGATEAFF	TGTGCCAGCAGTGGTGCCACTGAAGCTTTCTTT
TRBV4-2	.	.	TRBJ2-1	CASSQARGGTYNEQFF	TGTGCCAGCAGCCAGGCGAGGGGGGGAACCTACAATGAGCAGTTCTTC
TRBV7-6	TRBD2	many	TRBJ2-3	CASSSSPSGRVGDTQYF	TGTGCCAGCAGCTCTTCTCCAAGCGGGAGGGTTGGAGATACGCAGTATTTT
TRBV2	.	.	TRBJ2-1	CASSEVGGRGTNEQFF	TGTGCCAGCAGTGAAGTGGGTGGGAGAGGGACCAATGAGCAGTTCTTC
TRBV28	.	.	TRBJ2-1	CASIPGTARYNEQFF	TGTGCGAGCATCCCCGGAACAGCCCGGTACAATGAGCAGTTCTTC
TRBV7-3	TRBD2	.	TRBJ2-1	CASSSSPDGRRFF	TGTGCCAGCAGCTCCTCCCCGGACGGGAGGCGGTTCTTC